This TCR beta chain was sequenced in a study of T cells in lung cancer brain metastases. Using immunoSEQ multiplex PCR, the repertoire was profiled, and TCRdb retains in-frame clones only, with some absent. The table has about 4,200 clones, roughly 90% seen once. Points on this clone: Its matching antigen is unknown.

Whole-study findings and limits: Brain metastases had fewer unique productive clones than primaries (median roughly 1,500 versus 4,600).

CDR3 length equals 15 residues. The trim removed 0 bases at V and 5 bases at J, leaving 2 bases unmatched. Looked up from germline, CDR1 is SGDLS and CDR2 is YYNGEE. The origin of this receptor is a man aged 60-69 years with non-small cell lung cancer. What was sequenced was tumor tissue from the primary lung tumor. This chain links TRBV9 with TRBJ2-3; 11 bases line up with TRBD2. The DNA for the CDR3 is TGTGCCAGCAGCGTAGCACTAGCGGGAGAAGATACGCAGTATTTT. Its translation: CASSVALAGEDTQYF.